This record looks at one TCR beta chain sequence and its context. The antigen is not known. This sample is part of a study of CD4 T cells in relation to SARS-CoV-2 and coronaviruses. Broader study findings: Crossreactive clones expanded significantly less to SARS-CoV-2 than monoreactive clones.

Unexposed donor CD4+ T cells date from 2011-2018, before the COVID-19 pandemic. Isolation of CD4+ T cells took place after approximately 11 days in culture. Assay used: immunoSEQ multiplex PCR; TCRdb lists only in-frame clones, some missing. The table records some 22,000 clones, about 70% of them present only once. The CDR3 runs 15 residues. After removal of 1 base from V and 10 bases from J, the junction contained 8 bases not matched to a gene. Germline V gene sequence: CDR1 MGHRA, CDR2 YSYEKL. The specimen sequenced was CD4+ T cells from PBMCs, cultured in vitro. The rearrangement links TRBV4-1 to TRBJ2-1, with 9 positions matching TRBD2. This sequence originates from a human donor in good health. DNA for the CDR3: TGCGCCAGCAGCCAAGGAGGCGGGAGGGCACGGGAGCAGTTCTTC. Its protein product is CASSQGGGRAREQFF.